Described below is a single T cell receptor (beta chain) sequence and its context. Individuals aged 18 to 89 years were recruited from 24 US areas. The study assigned cohorts using participant-reported clinical history. The study counted Cohort 3 donors as recovered given two negative PCRs, clearance, or symptom resolution. This entry belongs to a study of blood T cell repertoires in COVID-19. Turning to the study itself: Samples taken during acute and convalescent COVID-19 were collected in the United States, Italy and Spain.

Assay used: immunoSEQ multiplex PCR; TCRdb lists only in-frame clones, some missing. The profile shows approximately 500,000 clones, around nine tenths of them singletons. Looked up from germline, CDR1 is SGHNT and CDR2 is YENEEA. The V and J ends lost 3 bases and 0 bases, in that order; junction bases with no gene match: 6. This CDR3 has 16 residues. The TCR was taken from a middle-aged woman who had recovered from COVID-19. The J gene is TRBJ1-1, the V gene TRBV11-3, with 8 bases that match TRBD1. The sample taken for sequencing was PBMCs or T cells enriched from blood (not recorded which). The CDR3 DNA reads TGTGCCAGCAGCTTCAGCGGACAGGGCCTGAACACTGAAGCTTTCTTT. Translation: CASSFSGQGLNTEAFF.